Below, 32 T cell receptor beta chains from the same sample are listed, as sequenced in a study of T-cell reconstitution after alpha-beta-depleted transplantation in children. Researchers prepared the TCRbeta library using unique molecular identifiers, the study reports. Using its own MiXCR run on the PCR reads, TCRdb lists one record per CDR3 protein. The sample lists about 340,000 distinct CDR3 sequences; 10% were seen once. The sample here was PBMCs from the stem cell graft donor, taken from the stem cell graft. These receptor sequences come from a human donor who donated a stem cell graft to a child with acute lymphoblastic leukemia.

The table lists this clonotype with a few counts. The rearrangement joins TRBV29-1 to TRBJ1-2; D uncertain. Trimming took off 7 bases at V and 6 bases at J, with 12 bases between the two ends. The length of the CDR3 is 11 residues. Germline CDR1 is SQVTM and CDR2 is ANQGSEA. The CDR3 here is CSAPSENGYTF. For the CDR3, the DNA is TGCAGCGCTCCCAGTGAAAATGGCTACACCTTC.

This clonotype has a handful of counts. The rearrangement joins TRBV19 to TRBJ2-1; D is unresolved. Germline assignment: CDR1 LNHDA and CDR2 SQIVND (reference sequence). Trimming stripped 1 base from V and 6 bases from J, with 13 bases between. This CDR3 comprises 15 residues. The CDR3 loop reads CASSIGTAPFNEQFF. DNA for the CDR3: TGTGCCAGTAGTATAGGTACCGCCCCTTTCAATGAGCAGTTCTTC.

The V gene is TRBV4-1, the J gene TRBJ2-1; weak D call: TRBD2 (6 bases). V was shortened by 4 bases and J by 6 bases, with 16 bases between the two germline ends. Germline V gene lookup returns CDR1 MGHRA and CDR2 YSYEKL. The CDR3 is made up of 15 amino acids. The CDR3 sequence is CASSPLGRDRNEQFF. The CDR3 bases are TGCGCCAGCAGCCCCCTCGGGCGGGACCGCAATGAGCAGTTCTTC.

This clonotype showed up many times. The chain couples TRBV5-6 to TRBJ2-3, with D unclear. Germline values: CDR1 SGHDT, CDR2 YYEEEE. CDR3 length: 14 residues. Trimming removed 0 bases from V and 0 bases from J, with 5 bases in between. The CDR3 reads CASSLALSTDTQYF. The CDR3 DNA reads TGTGCCAGCAGCTTGGCCTTGAGCACAGATACGCAGTATTTT.

This chain connects TRBV20-1 to TRBJ1-6; D is uncertain. The germline CDR1 and CDR2 sequences are DFQATT and SNEGSKA (reference sequence). V lost 0 bases and J 14 bases, leaving 8 bases between the germline ends. CDR3 length: 11 residues. CDR3 DNA: TGCAGTGCTAGAGAGGGTCGGGCCCTCCACTTT. Protein: CSAREGRALHF.

The rearrangement links TRBV6-5 to TRBJ2-2; possibly TRBD1 for D (5 bases). Trimming pared 0 bases from V and 6 bases from J, leaving 11 bases between. In germline, CDR1 is MNHEY, CDR2 SVGAGI. The CDR3 is 15 residues long. CDR3 nucleotides: TGTGCCAGCAGTTACTCGGCAGGGCAGCCCGGGGAGCTGTTTTTT. This gives the protein CASSYSAGQPGELFF.

The gene calls are TRBV20-1 and TRBJ2-4, with 10 bases matching TRBD2. This CDR3 has 16 residues. V was clipped by 1 base and J by 1 base; unmatched bases: 4. CDR1 DFQATT and CDR2 SNEGSKA come from the germline V gene (reference sequence). The CDR3 sequence: CSARAPSGSAKNIQYF. The CDR3 region has the DNA TGCAGTGCTAGAGCGCCTAGCGGGAGTGCCAAAAACATTCAGTACTTC.

V and J are TRBV4-1 and TRBJ2-7; 11 bases match TRBD2. This CDR3 has 16 amino acids. Trimming cost V 2 bases and J 1 base; bases outside gene matches: 4. Germline V gene lookup returns CDR1 MGHRA and CDR2 YSYEKL. The CDR3 sequence: CASSQPGLAESYEQYF. The CDR3 region has the DNA TGCGCCAGCAGCCAACCGGGACTAGCGGAATCCTACGAGCAGTACTTC.

This clonotype was detected many times. The chain has TRBV29-1 and TRBJ2-1; 8 positions match TRBD2. CDR1 and CDR2 (germline): SQVTM, ANQGSEA. With V trimmed by 6 bases and J by 3 bases, 4 bases remained unmatched. CDR3 length: 13 amino acids. The CDR3 reads CSVISGNYNEQFF. The CDR3 region has the DNA TGCAGCGTGATTAGCGGGAACTACAATGAGCAGTTCTTC.

The rearrangement links TRBV7-2 to TRBJ1-2; D is perhaps TRBD1 (5 bases). CDR1 is SGHTA, CDR2 FQGNSA, per germline. This CDR3 contains 13 residues. The V gene lost 2 bases and the J gene lost 3 bases, with 7 bases spanning the gap. CDR3 in amino acids: CASSLRGDYGYTF. The CDR3 region has the DNA TGTGCCAGCAGCTTAAGGGGAGACTATGGCTACACCTTC.

The chain employs TRBV7-9 and TRBJ1-1; D unresolved. Germline V gene lookup returns CDR1 SEHNR and CDR2 FQNEAQ (reference sequence). The germline V and J ends were trimmed by 6 bases and 2 bases, with 16 bases remaining between them. This CDR3 has 15 amino acids. The CDR3 reads CASSLPYSTNTEAFF. CDR3 bases: TGTGCCAGCAGTTTACCCTATTCGACCAACACTGAAGCTTTCTTT.

This clonotype appeared a few times. The chain carries TRBV29-1 and TRBJ2-7, with TRBD1 matching over 7 bases. Germline lookup yields CDR1 SQVTM and CDR2 ANQGSEA. The CDR3 contains 13 residues. The V and J ends lost 4 bases and 3 bases, in that order; junction bases with no gene match: 6. The CDR3 DNA sequence: TGCAGCGTTGCTGGGACAGTAAGCTACGAGCAGTACTTC. Translation gives CSVAGTVSYEQYF.

This clonotype has only a few counts. This chain links TRBV6-5 with TRBJ2-1, with 11 nucleotides matching TRBD2. The V and J ends lost 4 bases and 4 bases, in that order; junction bases with no gene match: 3. Germline CDR1 and CDR2: MNHEY and SVGAGI. The CDR3 consists of 15 residues. As DNA, the CDR3 is TGTGCCAGCAGTTTTACTAGCGGGAGATACAATGAGCAGTTCTTC. The encoded protein is CASSFTSGRYNEQFF.

V and J are TRBV6-2 or TRBV6-3 and TRBJ2-5; D not resolved. Between the trimmed V and J ends, which lost 5 bases and 7 bases, there was a span of 8 bases. Germline-derived CDR1 and CDR2 are MNHEY and SVGEGT. This CDR3 has 11 amino acids. In DNA, the CDR3 is TGTGCCAGCAGTCCCTTGGTGACCCAGTACTTC. Residues: CASSPLVTQYF.

This clonotype was seen repeatedly, ten times or more. The rearrangement uses TRBV4-1 and TRBJ1-5; maybe TRBD1 (5 bases). Trimming took off 0 bases at V and 9 bases at J, with 15 bases between the two ends. Germline CDR1 is MGHRA and CDR2 is YSYEKL. The CDR3 sequence is 15 residues long. CDR3 nucleotides: TGCGCCAGCAGCCAAGATTGGGGCAGCGGATGGCCCCAGCATTTT. This sequence encodes CASSQDWGSGWPQHF.

This clonotype has at least ten counts. J is TRBJ2-7 and V is TRBV12-3 or TRBV12-4, with 8 bases that match TRBD2. V lost 8 bases to trimming and J lost 4 bases; unmatched junction nucleotides: 4. There are 12 residues in the CDR3. DNA for the CDR3: TGTGCCAGCGGACTAGCAGGTTACGAGCAGTACTTC. Protein sequence: CASGLAGYEQYF.

This chain connects TRBV4-2 to TRBJ2-5; 8 bases are a match to TRBD2. Per the germline V gene, CDR1 is LGHNA and CDR2 is YNFKEQ. The CDR3 has 17 amino acids. Trimming cost V 4 bases and J 4 bases; bases outside gene matches: 14. The CDR3 region is CASSPLSGGPEVETQYF. In DNA form, the CDR3 reads TGTGCCAGCAGCCCTTTATCGGGAGGGCCCGAGGTAGAGACCCAGTACTTC.

This clonotype has only a few counts. The chain uses TRBV7-9 and TRBJ2-3, with D possibly TRBD2 on 6 matching bases. With 2 bases removed from V and 6 bases from J, the gap between germline ends came to 12 bases. Germline CDR1 SEHNR, CDR2 FQNEAQ (reference sequence). This CDR3 is built from 14 residues. The CDR3 DNA sequence: TGTGCCAGCAGCTTAAGTCAGGACTACGATACGCAGTATTTT. Translating it yields CASSLSQDYDTQYF.

This chain joins TRBV14 and TRBJ1-1; unclear D gene. V lost 0 bases and J lost 11, with 16 bases in between. Germline CDR1 SGHDN, CDR2 FVKESK. The CDR3 is 14 residues long. The CDR3 DNA is TGTGCCAGCAGCCAAGATCGTGCGGGCTCTGCCGCTTTCTTT. Protein: CASSQDRAGSAAFF.

In this sample, this clonotype turned up a few times. The genes are TRBV7-3 and TRBJ2-1; D is possibly TRBD2 (6 bases). From germline, CDR1 is SGHTA and CDR2 FQGTGA. The CDR3 sequence is 12 residues long. Trimming shortened V by 1 base and J by 15 bases, and 13 bases separated the two germline ends. The DNA of the CDR3 is TGTGCCAGCAGCTTAAGCGGGGCGGAACGGTTCTTC. It translates to CASSLSGAERFF.

This clonotype has just a few counts. The chain employs TRBV12-3 or TRBV12-4 and TRBJ2-1, with a tentative D call TRBD1 (5 bases). Trimming took off 0 bases at V and 3 bases at J, with 9 bases between the two ends. The CDR3 has 15 residues. The CDR3 DNA follows: TGTGCCAGCAGTTTAGCGCTAACAGGCTACAATGAGCAGTTCTTC. Protein: CASSLALTGYNEQFF.

J is TRBJ1-2 and V is TRBV7-2, with D maybe TRBD1 (5 bases). The CDR3 is made up of 12 amino acids. Deletions cut 4 bases from V and 8 bases from J, with 11 bases between. The germline V gene encodes CDR1 SGHTA and CDR2 FQGNSA. CDR3: CASSSRVEGYTF. The DNA of the CDR3 is TGTGCCAGCAGCTCCAGGGTGGAGGGCTACACCTTC.

This clonotype was observed many times. The gene calls are TRBV9 and TRBJ1-5, with 8 bases identical to TRBD1. Germline assignment: CDR1 SGDLS and CDR2 YYNGEE. With 3 bases clipped from V and 2 bases from J, the junction kept 1 base outside the gene matches. The CDR3 consists of 14 residues. The CDR3 nucleotides are TGTGCCAGCAGCGCGACAGGGGGCAATCAGCCCCAGCATTTT. Its protein product is CASSATGGNQPQHF.

This rearrangement joins TRBV20-1 to TRBJ1-1, with D possibly TRBD1 on 5 matching bases. Germline V gene lookup returns CDR1 DFQATT and CDR2 SNEGSKA (reference sequence). Deletions cut 1 base from V and 6 bases from J, with 15 bases between. This CDR3 has 14 amino acids. The DNA for the CDR3 is TGCAGTGCTAGAGGGGGGTTGGACATCTCTGAAGCTTTCTTT. It codes for CSARGGLDISEAFF.

There are a few counts of this clonotype. This sequence joins TRBV4-2 and TRBJ2-5, with 7 positions matching TRBD2. Germline V gives CDR1 LGHNA, CDR2 YNFKEQ. This CDR3 has 14 amino acids. Trimming removed 4 bases from V and 4 bases from J; junction bases left unmatched: 6. The CDR3 is CASSRRGEGETQYF. CDR3 bases: TGTGCCAGCAGCCGTCGGGGGGAAGGAGAGACCCAGTACTTC.

The J gene is TRBJ2-3, the V gene TRBV5-1; D could derive from TRBD1 or TRBD2 (5 bases each). CDR1 is SGHRS, CDR2 YFSETQ, per germline. The CDR3 runs to 15 residues. Trimming took 0 bases from V and 7 from J, leaving 15 bases between them. This CDR3 is CASSLAPGQINTQYF. The CDR3 coding sequence is TGCGCCAGCAGCTTGGCCCCGGGGCAAATAAATACGCAGTATTTT.

This clonotype was recorded many times. This chain uses TRBV5-1 with TRBJ2-1, with 11 bases that match TRBD1. Germline V gives CDR1 SGHRS, CDR2 YFSETQ. V trimming: 4 bases; J trimming: 6 bases; junction bases outside the gene matches: 3. The CDR3 is 14 amino acids. The CDR3 bases are TGCGCCAGCAGCCGGGACAGGGGGGCCAATGAGCAGTTCTTC. Its protein is CASSRDRGANEQFF.

This clonotype showed up many times. The chain uses TRBV6-1 and TRBJ2-3, with 10 bases identical to TRBD1. The V gene end was trimmed by 8 bases and the J gene end by 0 bases; junction bases not matched to a gene: 5. In germline, CDR1 is MNHNS, CDR2 SASEGT. The CDR3 sequence is 15 residues long. The CDR3 spells CASGGTGASTDTQYF. The CDR3 DNA reads as TGTGCCAGCGGTGGGACAGGGGCTAGCACAGATACGCAGTATTTT.

There are a few counts of this clonotype. The gene calls are TRBV29-1 and TRBJ1-1; D is uncertain. In germline, CDR1 is SQVTM, CDR2 ANQGSEA. This CDR3 is 13 amino acids long. V lost 0 bases and J lost 7, with 12 bases in between. The CDR3 sequence is CSVEDRSAGEAFF. The CDR3 bases are TGCAGCGTTGAAGATCGGTCAGCAGGTGAAGCTTTCTTT.

This clonotype was counted between two and nine times. The genes are TRBV9 and TRBJ2-3; no clear D gene. V was clipped by 1 base and J by 1 base, with 4 bases between them. This CDR3 spans 13 amino acids. Germline V gives CDR1 SGDLS, CDR2 YYNGEE. The DNA for the CDR3 is TGTGCCAGCAGCGTATTGGGCACAGATACGCAGTATTTT. Translated, it gives CASSVLGTDTQYF.

The chain combines TRBV7-6 with TRBJ2-1; no definite D call. V was trimmed by 5 bases and J by 9 bases, leaving 14 bases between them. In germline, CDR1 is SGHVS, CDR2 FNYEAQ. The CDR3 totals 13 residues. The CDR3 sequence is CASSSTRMGEQFF. Written as DNA, the CDR3 is TGTGCCAGCAGCAGCACCCGAATGGGTGAGCAGTTCTTC. The entire variable domain, with the rest obtained from reference TRBV7-6 and TRBJ2-1, is as follows: GAGVSQSPRYKVTKRGQDVALRCDPISGHVSLYWYRQALGQGPEFLTYFNYEAQQDKSGLPNDRFSAERPEGSISTLTIQRTEQRDSAMYRCASSSTRMGEQFFGPGTRLTVL.

The chain links TRBV6-2 or TRBV6-3 to TRBJ2-3; D is uncertain. The CDR3 runs to 15 residues. V was pared by 6 bases and J by 0 bases, with 13 bases between. CDR1 and CDR2 (germline): MNHEY, SVGEGT. CDR3 nucleotide sequence: TGTGCCAGCAGAACATCCGAGGACAGCACAGATACGCAGTATTTT. Residues: CASRTSEDSTDTQYF.